The 10 T cell receptor beta chains below all came from one sample that was sequenced in a study of cytomegalovirus exposure and HLA in healthy donors. The PCR used 60 Vbeta and 13 Jbeta primers. Libraries were prepared by immunoSEQ multiplex PCR; TCRdb keeps only in-frame clonotypes and omits some of them. The sample comprises 95,000 to 150,000 clones, about four fifths of which are singletons, and about 3.5% rests with the top ten. Sequencing was carried out using PBMCs. The source of these receptors is a woman between 40 and 50 years old in good health and CMV-seropositive.

J is TRBJ2-1 and V is TRBV6-5, with 11 bases identical to TRBD2. Germline V gene lookup returns CDR1 MNHEY and CDR2 SVGAGI. The J segment lost 6 bases and the V segment lost 6 bases, leaving 7 bases of the junction unmatched. There are 15 residues in the CDR3. The DNA for the CDR3 is TGTGCCAGCAGCCCGACTAGCGGGATAGGCAATGAGCAGTTCTTC. This gives the protein CASSPTSGIGNEQFF.

The chain joins TRBV11-3 to TRBJ2-5, with a tentative D call TRBD2 (5 bases). The CDR3 is made up of 14 amino acids. Germline-derived CDR1 and CDR2 are SGHNT and YENEEA. Trimming shortened V by 2 bases and J by 3 bases, and 10 bases separated the two germline ends. CDR3 sequence: CASSLSRAKETQYF. CDR3 nucleotide sequence: TGTGCCAGCAGCTTATCGAGGGCCAAAGAGACCCAGTACTTC. Full variable domain (missing parts from reference TRBV11-3 and TRBJ2-5): EAGVVQSPRYKIIEKKQPVAFWCNPISGHNTLYWYLQNLGQGPELLIRYENEEAVDDSQLPKDRFSAERLKGVDSTLKIQPAELGDSAVYLCASSLSRAKETQYFGPGTRLLVL.

In this sample, this clone turned up a few times. The chain joins TRBV5-4 to TRBJ2-7; perhaps TRBD1 as D (5 bases). The CDR3 loop spans 12 amino acids. The V gene's germline CDR1 is SGHNT and CDR2 YYREEE (reference sequence). Trimming cost V 4 bases and J 5 bases, with 10 bases left between them. The CDR3 is CASSLDKNEQYF. CDR3 nucleotides: TGTGCCAGCAGCCTGGACAAAAACGAGCAGTACTTC.

The chain combines TRBV18 with TRBJ2-3, with a weak D call TRBD2 (6 bases). The V end was cut by 2 bases, the J end by 0 bases, with 12 bases between. Germline V gene lookup returns CDR1 KGHSH and CDR2 LQKENI. This CDR3 has 16 amino acids. CDR3 residues: CASSPWAGTSTDTQYF. The CDR3 DNA is TGTGCCAGCTCACCATGGGCGGGAACTAGCACAGATACGCAGTATTTT.

This clone turned up a few times. The J gene is TRBJ1-3, the V gene TRBV27; tentative D call: TRBD1 (6 bases). V was shortened by 2 bases and J by 0 bases, with 11 bases between the two germline ends. CDR1 is MNHEY, CDR2 SMNVEV, per germline (reference sequence). The CDR3 is 16 residues long. As DNA, the CDR3 is TGTGCCAGCAGTTTACCCACAGGGCCCTCTGGAAACACCATATATTTT. Translating it yields CASSLPTGPSGNTIYF.

This clone was observed a handful of times. The chain carries TRBV4-3 and TRBJ2-5, with D possibly matching TRBD2 (7 bases). Germline CDR1 is LGHNA and CDR2 is YSLEER. The ends were cut back, 4 bases at V and 5 bases at J, with 17 bases in the middle. The CDR3 runs to 15 residues. DNA for the CDR3: TGCGCCAGCAGCCTGGGGGCGGGAGAAAAGGAGACCCAGTACTTC. This gives the protein CASSLGAGEKETQYF.

The rearrangement links TRBV7-8 to TRBJ2-1; TRBD1 aligns across 9 bases. Germline V gene sequence: CDR1 SGHVS, CDR2 FQNEAQ. V lost 5 bases to trimming and J lost 9 bases; unmatched junction nucleotides: 11. CDR3 length: 15 residues. CDR3 coding DNA: TGTGCCAGCAGCCGAGAGGGACAGGGAACTCGTGAGCAGTTCTTC. This translates into CASSREGQGTREQFF.

The chain links TRBV2 to TRBJ2-4; 7 bases are a match to TRBD1. This CDR3 region has 17 residues. Trimming cost V 6 bases and J 1 base; bases outside gene matches: 12. Per germline, CDR1 SNHLY and CDR2 FYNNEI. The CDR3: CASSESPAGGAKNIQYF. CDR3 DNA sequence: TGTGCCAGCAGCGAGAGTCCGGCAGGGGGTGCCAAAAACATTCAGTACTTC.

The V and J genes are TRBV9 and TRBJ2-1; TRBD2 matches 7 bases. V trimming: 6 bases; J trimming: 3 bases; junction bases outside the gene matches: 6. Germline V gene sequence: CDR1 SGDLS, CDR2 YYNGEE. This CDR3 has 14 amino acids. For the CDR3, the DNA is TGTGCCAGCAACAGCGGGAATCGCTACAATGAGCAGTTCTTC. Translation gives CASNSGNRYNEQFF.

This clone showed up just once. Other DNA sequences in this sample translate to the same CDR3. The chain recombines TRBV4-1 with TRBJ2-5, with 11 bases identical to TRBD2. J lost 5 bases, V lost 4 bases, and 6 bases had no gene match. This CDR3 has 15 amino acids. Germline CDR1 and CDR2: MGHRA and YSYEKL. CDR3 DNA sequence: TGCGCCAGCAGCCCACTAGCGGGGGATGGGGAGACCCAGTACTTC. Translation gives CASSPLAGDGETQYF.